This T cell receptor (beta chain) was sequenced for a study of blood T cell repertoires in COVID-19. Germline assignment: CDR1 PRHDT and CDR2 FYEKMQ (reference sequence). CDR3 size: 15 residues. Trimming at V came to 6 bases and at J to 4 bases, leaving 9 bases not matched to a gene. Authors' data handling: Researchers report that nucleated cell counts were estimated from reference gene primer amplification. The method was immunoSEQ multiplex PCR; TCRdb's version includes in-frame clones alone and lacks a portion of them. V, J and clone size reflect that table, while D and trimming were determined from the DNA. The table has about 150,000 clones, around three quarters seen once.

V is TRBV13 and J is TRBJ2-3, with 8 bases matching TRBD2. Specimen: peripheral blood. The TCR sequence derives from a man aged 80 or over with acute or convalescent COVID-19. The CDR3 is CASSSAGDPADTQYF. In DNA, the CDR3 is TGTGCCAGCAGTTCAGCGGGGGACCCCGCAGATACGCAGTATTTT. The full variable domain, with the rest looked up from reference TRBV13 and TRBJ2-3, is AAGVIQSPRHLIKEKRETATLKCYPIPRHDTVYWYQQGPGQDPQFLISFYEKMQSDKGSIPDRFSAQQFSDYHSELNMSSLELGDSALYFCASSSAGDPADTQYFGPGTRLTVL.